The clone carrying this T cell receptor (beta chain) was counted at least ten times. Its target is unknown. Individuals with ophthalmopathy presented a Clinical Activity Score of at least 3, a NOSPECS grade of at least 4 and a duration under 3 months. Exclusion criteria comprised uncontrolled infection, other autoimmune disease, pregnancy or lactation. The investigators amplified TCR beta CDR3 regions from RNA transcripts. RT-PCR in the first round (using the HTBI primer set) targeted the TCR CDR3. TCRdb redid the calling of the multiplex PCR reads with MiXCR, one entry per CDR3 protein. The sample yields hundreds of thousands of distinct CDR3 sequences, less than 25% seen once. These data are taken from a study of T cells in Graves' hyperthyroidism and ophthalmopathy. About the research overall: Peripheral blood draws took place at initial diagnosis, ahead of any treatment.

Study-wide findings and caveats: Most thyroid clonotypes expanded above 0.001 were also detected in blood.

The V and J ends lost 3 bases and 0 bases respectively, with 9 bases between them. CDR1 and CDR2 from the germline V gene are SGHRS and YFSETQ. This CDR3 contains 14 residues. This TCR was recovered from a man aged 25-40 years with Graves' ophthalmopathy. The V and J genes are TRBV5-1 and TRBJ1-1; no firm D call. Sequenced material: blood. CDR3 DNA: TGCGCCAGCAGCTCCCCGACTGTGAACACTGAAGCTTTCTTT. Protein sequence: CASSSPTVNTEAFF.